The entry below gives a single T cell receptor (beta chain) sequence along with its context. The antigen is undetermined. Libraries were prepared by immunoSEQ multiplex PCR; TCRdb keeps only in-frame clonotypes and omits some of them. The table lists some 110,000 clones, 80% to 90% of them singletons. The data are from a study of T cell responses to AZD1222 COVID-19 vaccine. The overall study: Recipients boosted at about 4 weeks or about 12 weeks are pooled.

Germline loops: CDR1 MDHEN, CDR2 SYDVKM. The CDR3 sequence is 14 residues long. V was trimmed by 2 bases and J by 4 bases, leaving 11 bases between them. Study-wide results and caveats: Spike-specific TCR breadth and depth grew following two AZD1222 doses.

The source of this sequence is an adult in good health. The V call is TRBV28, the J call TRBJ1-1; tentatively, D is TRBD1 (6 bases). The material sequenced was peripheral blood, taken on day 0 of AZD1222 vaccination. CDR3 DNA: TGTGCCAGCAGTTTAGGAGGGGGAGGCACTGAAGCTTTCTTT. Amino acids: CASSLGGGGTEAFF.